A single sample is the source of the 10 T cell receptor beta chains below, sequenced in a study of read filtering for tumor transcriptome and immune sequencing. The library was built from about 0.4 ug RNA with molecular barcoded adaptors for alpha/delta and beta/gamma chains. TCRdb reprocessed the reads with MiXCR, giving one entry per CDR3 protein. The profile shows some 120,000 distinct CDR3 sequences, around 13% of them singletons. The sequencing sample was made of a population of CD138-negative cells sorted from bone marrow. The receptors were sampled from a donor at least 40 years old with multiple myeloma.

Within the sample, this clonotype is medium-sized. V is TRBV7-8 and J is TRBJ2-1; weak D call: TRBD1 (6 bases). The germline gives CDR1 SGHVS, CDR2 FQNEAQ. The CDR3 contains 13 residues. V lost 6 bases, J lost 9 bases, and 15 bases lay in between. The CDR3 spells CASSSTGMGEQFF. The DNA of the CDR3 is TGTGCCAGCAGTTCAACAGGGATGGGTGAGCAGTTCTTC.

This clonotype occurred many times. The rearrangement joins TRBV28 to TRBJ2-7; the match to TRBD1 covers 8 bases. This CDR3 has 13 amino acids. The V gene's germline CDR1 is MDHEN and CDR2 SYDVKM. With V trimmed by 5 bases and J by 6 bases, 6 bases remained unmatched. The CDR3 sequence: CASSLDRVFEQYF. CDR3 DNA sequence: TGTGCCAGCAGTCTGGACAGGGTCTTCGAGCAGTACTTC.

This clonotype was seen at least ten times. The chain couples TRBV5-1 to TRBJ1-1; TRBD1 agrees at 9 bases. The CDR3 consists of 15 residues. J gave up 4 bases and V 3 bases, and 7 bases lay outside the gene matches. Germline V gene sequence: CDR1 SGHRS, CDR2 YFSETQ. CDR3 nucleotides: TGCGCCAGCAGCTGGGGACAGGGAAGGAGCACTGAAGCTTTCTTT. This sequence encodes CASSWGQGRSTEAFF. Using reference TRBV5-1 and TRBJ1-1 for the parts outside the CDR3, the full variable domain is KAGVTQTPRYLIKTRGQQVTLSCSPISGHRSVSWYQQTPGQGLQFLFEYFSETQRNKGNFPGRFSGRQFSNSRSEMNVSTLELGDSALYLCASSWGQGRSTEAFFGQGTRLTVV.

This clonotype occurred many times. The chain joins TRBV20-1 to TRBJ2-7; 7 bases are shared with TRBD1. V lost 4 bases and J lost 0; bases outside the gene matches: 6. In germline, CDR1 is DFQATT, CDR2 SNEGSKA (reference sequence). CDR3 length equals 14 residues. The CDR3 DNA sequence: TGCAGTGCTACTCCGGGACAGAGCTCCTACGAGCAGTACTTC. Protein sequence: CSATPGQSSYEQYF.

The table lists this clonotype with a few counts. The CDR3 does not end in the conserved phenylalanine or tryptophan, so this is likely a read error. The rearrangement joins TRBV9 to TRBJ2-1; TRBD1 matches 12 bases. CDR3 length equals 15 residues. The V segment lost 3 bases and the J segment 9 bases; nucleotides outside the gene matches: 7. Germline V CDR1 and CDR2: SGDLS, YYNGEE. CDR3 amino acids: CASSEGQGAVGEQFY. CDR3 DNA sequence: TGTGCCAGCAGCGAGGGACAGGGGGCAGTCGGTGAGCAGTTCTAC.

In this sample, this clonotype turned up many times. A much larger clone differs from this one at a single base, so this may be a read error. The chain is built from TRBV11-2 and TRBJ2-1; D is uncertain. From germline, CDR1 is SGHAT and CDR2 FQNNGV. The CDR3 covers 13 residues. CDR3 in amino acids: CASSLDRHNGQFF. CDR3 DNA sequence: TGTGCCAGCAGCTTAGACAGGCACAATGGGCAGTTCTTC. Combining the CDR3 with reference TRBV11-2 and TRBJ2-1 gives the whole variable domain EAGVAQSPRYKIIEKRQSVAFWCNPISGHATLYWYQQILGQGPKLLIQFQNNGVVDDSQLPKDRFSAERLKGVDSTLKIQPAKLEDSAVYLCASSLDRHNGQFFGPGTRLTVL.

Regarding this clonotype: This may come from a read error, since a much larger clone is one base off. This chain connects TRBV24-1 to TRBJ2-1, with 7 bases that match TRBD2. After removal of 3 bases from V and 7 bases from J, the junction contained 2 bases not matched to a gene. Germline loops: CDR1 KGHDR, CDR2 SFDVKD. This CDR3 comprises 13 residues. CDR3 sequence reads: CATSDRLANEQFF. In DNA form, the CDR3 reads TGTGCCACCAGTGATAGACTAGCTAATGAGCAGTTCTTC.

Many counts were recorded for this clonotype. V gene TRBV7-2 combines with J gene TRBJ2-7; 9 nucleotides match TRBD1. This CDR3 contains 16 residues. Germline assignment: CDR1 SGHTA and CDR2 FQGNSA. Trimming at V came to 6 bases and at J to 4 bases, leaving 13 bases not matched to a gene. CDR3 DNA sequence: TGTGCCAGCAGGGCTCCAAACACAGGGGGCGGGTACGAGCAGTACTTC. Residues: CASRAPNTGGGYEQYF.

This clonotype was observed at least ten times. The chain carries TRBV6-5 and TRBJ2-3; 9 nucleotides align to TRBD1. Germline CDR1 and CDR2: MNHEY and SVGAGI. Trimming cost V 7 bases and J 3 bases; bases outside gene matches: 5. CDR3 length equals 14 residues. CDR3 nucleotides: TGTGCCAGCACCGACAGGGGGAAAACAGATACGCAGTATTTT. Its translation is CASTDRGKTDTQYF.

This clonotype was recorded at least ten times. DNA for the CDR3: TGTGCCAGCAGTTCCCGGGGAGCGGGACCCTACGAGCAGTACTTC. Protein: CASSSRGAGPYEQYF. The gene calls are TRBV6-5 and TRBJ2-7, with TRBD2 matching 7 bases. This CDR3 has 15 residues. The V segment lost 4 bases and the J segment 2 bases; nucleotides outside the gene matches: 8. Germline V gene lookup returns CDR1 MNHEY and CDR2 SVGAGI.